The next 15 T cell receptor beta chains were all read from a single sample in a study of blood T cell repertoires in COVID-19. Method: immunoSEQ multiplex PCR; TCRdb's copy keeps in-frame clones and lacks some. The sample lists some 230,000 clones; 86% were seen once. Sequences were obtained from peripheral blood. These receptors were collected from a man aged 25-45 years who had recovered from COVID-19.

The chain links TRBV19 to TRBJ1-1, with 9 positions matching TRBD1. Per germline, CDR1 LNHDA and CDR2 SQIVND (reference sequence). V lost 6 bases, J lost 14 bases, and 13 bases stayed unmatched. CDR3 length: 13 residues. In nucleotides, the CDR3 is TGTGCCAGTAGGGGGGAGGACAGGGGTGTGTCGTTCTTT. It translates to CASRGEDRGVSFF.

The chain joins TRBV10-3 to TRBJ1-2, with D perhaps TRBD1 (5 bases). Trimming shortened V by 0 bases and J by 12 bases, and 17 bases separated the two germline ends. The CDR3 is 14 amino acids. CDR1 is ENHRY, CDR2 SYGVKD, per germline. CDR3 sequence: CAISESQTQGGDTF. As DNA, the CDR3 is TGTGCCATCAGTGAGTCCCAAACTCAGGGAGGGGACACCTTC.

The chain carries TRBV2 and TRBJ2-7; 9 nucleotides agree with TRBD1. V shed 8 bases and J 2 bases; nucleotides not matched to a gene: 1. The CDR3 is 12 amino acids. In germline, CDR1 is SNHLY, CDR2 FYNNEI. DNA for the CDR3: TGTGCCAGCCGGGACAGGGCCTACGAGCAGTACTTC. Its protein product is CASRDRAYEQYF. The full variable domain, completed using reference TRBV2 and TRBJ2-7, is EPEVTQTPSHQVTQMGQEVILRCVPISNHLYFYWYRQILGQKVEFLVSFYNNEISEKSEIFDDQFSVERPDGSNFTLKIRSTKLEDSAMYFCASRDRAYEQYFGPGTRLTVT.

The chain combines TRBV2 with TRBJ1-3; no reliable D call. V was trimmed by 3 bases and J by 4 bases, leaving 7 bases between them. CDR1 is SNHLY, CDR2 FYNNEI, per germline. The CDR3 is made up of 13 amino acids. CDR3 in amino acids: CASSDEAGNTIYF. The CDR3 DNA reads TGTGCCAGCAGTGATGAGGCGGGAAACACCATATATTTT.

The chain recombines TRBV12-5 with TRBJ2-5; 11 bases align to TRBD2. The J segment lost 5 bases and the V segment lost 7 bases, leaving 3 bases of the junction unmatched. Germline loops: CDR1 LGHNT, CDR2 FRNRAP. The CDR3 runs 13 residues. This CDR3 reads CASALAGVETQYF. CDR3 in DNA: TGTGCTAGTGCACTAGCGGGGGTTGAGACCCAGTACTTC. Based on the CDR3 plus reference TRBV12-5 and TRBJ2-5, the full variable domain is DARVTQTPRHKVTEMGQEVTMRCQPILGHNTVFWYRQTMMQGLELLAYFRNRAPLDDSGMPKDRFSAEMPDATLATLKIQPSEPRDSAVYFCASALAGVETQYFGPGTRLLVL.

The V and J genes are TRBV9 and TRBJ2-3, with 7 bases lining up with TRBD2. Germline lookup yields CDR1 SGDLS and CDR2 YYNGEE. V lost 3 bases, J lost 3 bases, and 10 bases stayed unmatched. This CDR3 spans 16 amino acids. The CDR3 region is CASSGLVGRATDTQYF. In nucleotides, the CDR3 is TGTGCCAGCAGCGGATTGGTAGGGAGGGCTACAGATACGCAGTATTTT.

The genes are TRBV5-6 and TRBJ1-4; no clear D gene. The germline CDR1 and CDR2 sequences are SGHDT and YYEEEE. The CDR3 runs 15 residues. V gave up 4 bases and J gave up 0 bases, with 10 bases separating them. The CDR3 DNA follows: TGTGCCAGCAGCCGTCCCGGGGCAACTAATGAAAAACTGTTTTTT. Protein sequence: CASSRPGATNEKLFF.

The chain recombines TRBV3-1 (or the pseudogene TRBV3-2) with TRBJ2-7; D unclear. CDR3 length: 14 residues. Germline V gives CDR1 LGHDT, CDR2 YNNKEL (reference sequence). The ends were cut back, 1 base at V and 5 bases at J, with 12 bases in the middle. Here the CDR3 reads CASSQGPTRDEQYF. The CDR3 nucleotides read TGTGCCAGCAGCCAAGGCCCCACCCGGGACGAGCAGTACTTC.

This chain connects TRBV6-1 to TRBJ2-1; the match to TRBD1 covers 8 bases. The CDR3 spans 16 residues. From germline, CDR1 is MNHNS and CDR2 SASEGT. V lost 4 bases and J lost 5; bases outside the gene matches: 10. The CDR3 sequence: CASSGKQGDTNNEQFF. CDR3 bases: TGTGCCAGCAGTGGGAAACAGGGGGATACGAACAATGAGCAGTTCTTC.

This chain's CDR3 is CASSLGGVAVYNEQFF. The CDR3 DNA reads as TGTGCCAGCAGCTTGGGAGGGGTAGCGGTCTACAATGAGCAGTTCTTC. This chain uses TRBV5-4 with TRBJ2-1, with a tentative D call TRBD2 (6 bases). From germline, CDR1 is SGHNT and CDR2 YYREEE (reference sequence). V lost 0 bases, J lost 3 bases, and 13 bases lay in between. The CDR3 length is 16 residues.

The chain recombines TRBV27 with TRBJ1-2; unclear D gene. Looked up from germline, CDR1 is MNHEY and CDR2 is SMNVEV (reference sequence). V dropped 3 bases and J dropped 1 base, with 9 bases sitting between them. This CDR3 is built from 14 residues. The CDR3 here is CASSFSGDNYGYTF. The CDR3 DNA follows: TGTGCCAGCAGTTTCAGCGGGGATAACTATGGCTACACCTTC.

This chain links TRBV6-5 with TRBJ1-5; D gene unclear. V was shortened by 2 bases and J by 5 bases, with 7 bases between the two germline ends. There are 13 residues in the CDR3. Germline lookup yields CDR1 MNHEY and CDR2 SVGAGI. This CDR3 reads CASSYKLDQPQHF. CDR3 in DNA: TGTGCCAGCAGTTACAAACTCGATCAGCCCCAGCATTTT.

The V and J genes are TRBV2 and TRBJ1-5, with 9 nucleotides matching TRBD1. The CDR3 runs 15 residues. The germline V gene has CDR1 SNHLY and CDR2 FYNNEI. The junction had 7 bases not matched to a gene; V was cut back by 5 bases and J by 5 bases. The CDR3 DNA reads as TGTGCCAGCAGTCGGGGGACAGGGCTAGATCAGCCCCAGCATTTT. It encodes CASSRGTGLDQPQHF.

The chain couples TRBV5-8 to TRBJ1-2, with D maybe TRBD1 (6 bases). Germline CDR1 reads SGHTS; CDR2 reads YDEGEE. The CDR3 runs to 14 residues. V lost 6 bases to trimming and J lost 4 bases, with 16 bases between them. CDR3 DNA sequence: TGTGCCAGCAATCCTCAGGGGCTCTTCTATGGCTACACCTTC. Protein sequence: CASNPQGLFYGYTF.

This chain connects TRBV5-4 to TRBJ2-3; unclear D gene. From germline, CDR1 is SGHNT and CDR2 YYREEE (reference sequence). The CDR3 contains 15 residues. The V end was cut by 3 bases, the J end by 0 bases, with 11 bases between. The CDR3 spells CASSSGWASTDTQYF. DNA for the CDR3: TGTGCCAGCAGCTCCGGTTGGGCCAGCACAGATACGCAGTATTTT.